The next 23 T cell receptor beta chains were all read from a single sample in a study of T cells expressing NK-cell markers. TCRdb derives one entry per CDR3 protein from the 5' RACE reads, leaving out DNA. The sample table sets out 550,000 or so distinct CDR3 sequences. Source material: blood T cells: a sorted CD56 or NKG2C T cell subset, CD4+ or CD8+ T cells, or bulk PBMC T cells (not recorded which). Receptors originate from a man younger than 35 in good health.

This sequence joins TRBV4-2 and TRBJ2-1; no DNA is available, so the TRBD2 call from TCRdb remains unchecked. The germline V gene encodes CDR1 LGHNA and CDR2 YNFKEQ. The CDR3 has 16 residues. This CDR3 is CASSQDGTHTYNEQFF.

The rearrangement uses TRBV5-1 and TRBJ2-5; TCRdb's D call of TRBD1 is untestable without DNA. This CDR3 comprises 15 residues. CDR1 and CDR2 (germline): SGHRS, YFSETQ. The CDR3 spells CASSGTTGAQETQYF. Based on the CDR3 plus reference TRBV5-1 and TRBJ2-5, the full variable domain is KAGVTQTPRYLIKTRGQQVTLSCSPISGHRSVSWYQQTPGQGLQFLFEYFSETQRNKGNFPGRFSGRQFSNSRSEMNVSTLELGDSALYLCASSGTTGAQETQYFGPGTRLLVL.

The chain links TRBV6-5 to TRBJ1-6; the TCRdb D gene call, TRBD1, has no DNA to confirm it. Germline CDR1 MNHEY, CDR2 SVGAGI. CDR3 size: 17 residues. Here the CDR3 reads CASSYSGTRMGNSPLHF.

The gene calls are TRBV6-2 or TRBV6-3 and TRBJ2-1; checking the TCRdb D call of TRBD2 is not possible without DNA. Germline CDR1 is MNHEY and CDR2 is SVGEGT. The CDR3 sequence is 11 residues long. The CDR3 is CAAGRINEQFF.

The chain uses TRBV5-6 and TRBJ2-6; TCRdb calls TRBD1, which cannot be checked without DNA. Per germline, CDR1 SGHDT and CDR2 YYEEEE. The CDR3 is 15 residues long. CDR3 sequence reads: CASTLGAHGANVLTF.

This rearrangement joins TRBV29-1 to TRBJ2-1; TCRdb selects TRBD2, and the lack of DNA leaves this call unchecked. This CDR3 region has 12 residues. The germline gives CDR1 SQVTM, CDR2 ANQGSEA. CDR3: CSVEDLTSSQFF.

The V and J genes are TRBV10-3 and TRBJ2-5; TCRdb's D call, TRBD1, is unchecked because there is no DNA. CDR1 is ENHRY and CDR2 is SYGVKD in the germline V gene. The CDR3 runs to 14 residues. The CDR3 loop is CATAAGGKGETQYF.

The chain uses TRBV10-3 and TRBJ1-1; TCRdb selects TRBD1, and the lack of DNA leaves this call unchecked. This CDR3 has 16 residues. CDR1 and CDR2 from the germline V gene are ENHRY and SYGVKD. This CDR3 is CAISEFADRGWTEAFF.

The chain recombines TRBV5-1 with TRBJ2-3. CDR3 length: 16 residues. CDR1 and CDR2 (germline): SGHRS, YFSETQ. CDR3 residues: CASSLGRSTPTDTQYF.

The chain has TRBV20-1 and TRBJ1-6. The germline gives CDR1 DFQATT, CDR2 SNEGSKA (reference sequence). This CDR3 spans 15 amino acids. This CDR3 is CSALRQDLWNSPLHF.

The J gene is TRBJ2-1, the V gene TRBV29-1; without DNA, the TCRdb call of TRBD2 cannot be checked. Germline CDR1 and CDR2: SQVTM and ANQGSEA. This CDR3 region has 18 residues. Here the CDR3 reads CSVLGLAGVRSSYNEQFF.

The chain joins TRBV21-1 to TRBJ2-1; TCRdb's assignment of TRBD2 cannot be checked, as there is no DNA. TRBV21-1 is shown as a pseudogene. The CDR3 covers 14 residues. The CDR3 protein is CASYGTSGPHEQFF.

J is TRBJ2-1 and V is TRBV4-3. Germline V gives CDR1 LGHNA, CDR2 YSLEER. This CDR3 is 14 amino acids long. The CDR3 spells CASSQEDMELKEFF.

This clonotype is classed as medium-sized by frequency. The chain combines TRBV12-3 or TRBV12-4 with TRBJ2-5. This CDR3 region has 11 residues. The CDR3 is CASSFGETQYF.

The J gene is TRBJ2-1, the V gene TRBV12-3 or TRBV12-4; TCRdb calls TRBD1, which cannot be checked without DNA. The CDR3 spans 18 residues. The CDR3 spells CASIVRGFSGSSYNEQFF.

The V and J genes are TRBV6-5 and TRBJ2-7; the TCRdb call, TRBD2, lacks DNA for checking. CDR1 MNHEY and CDR2 SVGAGI come from the germline V gene. This CDR3 spans 14 amino acids. CDR3 sequence reads: CASTSGTGGYEQYF.

The genes are TRBV25-1 and TRBJ2-3. The CDR3 is 12 amino acids. The germline gives CDR1 MGHDK, CDR2 SYGVNS. The CDR3 region is CASRTLGDTQYF.

The chain employs TRBV14 and TRBJ2-3; TCRdb designates TRBD1, a call that cannot be tested without DNA. In germline, CDR1 is SGHDN, CDR2 FVKESK. The length of the CDR3 is 15 residues. The chain's CDR3 is CASSQVGTGRDTQYF.

The chain recombines TRBV12-3 or TRBV12-4 with TRBJ2-4; TCRdb indicates TRBD1, and absent DNA this call remains unverified. The CDR3 contains 19 residues. CDR3 sequence reads: CASSRTRSLGGEAKNIQYF.

This chain connects TRBV5-5 to TRBJ1-5. CDR3 length equals 18 residues. The germline gives CDR1 SGHKS, CDR2 YYEKEE (reference sequence). This CDR3 is CASSLTGRGLGSNQPQHF.

The V gene is TRBV7-3, the J gene TRBJ2-5; TCRdb selects TRBD1, and the lack of DNA leaves this call unchecked. The CDR3 consists of 14 residues. The germline V gene encodes CDR1 SGHTA and CDR2 FQGTGA. This CDR3 reads CASSLGGAEGTQYF.

CDR3 region: CASRLGTSGSDEQFF. This chain connects TRBV2 to TRBJ2-1; TCRdb picks TRBD2, but there is no DNA to check that call. The CDR3 runs 15 residues. In germline, CDR1 is SNHLY, CDR2 FYNNEI.

CDR3 sequence reads: CAWSIWEGSYEQYF. The chain carries TRBV30 and TRBJ2-7. The CDR3 runs 14 residues. Germline loops: CDR1 GTSNPN, CDR2 SVGIG (reference sequence).